Listed below are T cell receptor beta chains from one sample, sequenced in a study of OX40 agonist ivuxolimab in advanced cancers. Data came from immunoSEQ multiplex PCR; TCRdb stores just in-frame clones and leaves some out. The data show approximately 60,000 clones, over 90% seen once. Source: CD4+ or CD8+ T cells sorted from blood, taken in a trial of the OX40 agonist ivuxolimab. The receptors originated from an adult with an advanced solid tumor such as melanoma, head and neck, liver or kidney cancer. Both conserved end residues are part of each CDR3. Each record gives: V gene, clone size, D gene, J gene, CDR3 DNA, CDR3 protein. A D gene is named only where the DNA matches it firmly. Some rows mark clone size as missing; the rest say once, few, many or name a class of expanded clone.

>TRBV28|-|-|TRBJ1-6
TGTGCCACCAGGGACTATAATTCACCCCTCCACTTT
CATRDYNSPLHF
>TRBV27|-|-|TRBJ2-1
TGTGCCAGCAGTTTACCGGCCCCGGAGCAGTTCTTC
CASSLPAPEQFF
>TRBV4-3|-|TRBD2|TRBJ2-7
TGCGCCAGCAGCCAAGATCCTAGCGGGACAACCTACGAGCAGTACTTC
CASSQDPSGTTYEQYF
>TRBV7-9|-|-|TRBJ1-1
TGTGCCAGCAACTCTGGGCACACTGAAGCTTTCTTT
CASNSGHTEAFF
>TRBV7-3|once|TRBD2|TRBJ2-7
TGTGCCAGCAGCTATAGCGGGAGTGGGTACGAGCAGTACTTC
CASSYSGSGYEQYF
>TRBV7-9|-|-|TRBJ2-3
TGTGCCAGCAGGGACAGAGCTACAGATACGCAGTATTTT
CASRDRATDTQYF
>TRBV2|-|-|TRBJ1-1
TGTGCCAGCAGTGAATTCCGGACGGTGAACACTGAAGCTTTCTTT
CASSEFRTVNTEAFF
>TRBV6-6|-|TRBD2|TRBJ2-3
TGTGCCAGCAGTTACTCGGGGCGGGAGGGGGTAGATACGCAGTATTTT
CASSYSGREGVDTQYF
>TRBV4-3|-|-|TRBJ2-3
TGCGCCAGCAGCCAAGATCTTAGCGGCCTCTCAGCAGGGGCAGATACGCAGTATTTT
CASSQDLSGLSAGADTQYF
>TRBV5-1|-|TRBD1|TRBJ1-2
TGCGCCAGCAGCTTGTACACAGGGGCAAACTATGGCTACACCTTC
CASSLYTGANYGYTF
>TRBV27|once|-|TRBJ1-2
TGTGCCAGCAGTTTCATGGGGCATGGCTACACCTTC
CASSFMGHGYTF
>TRBV5-4|-|-|TRBJ2-7
TGTGCCAGCAGCTTGTCCTATTCCTACGAGCAGTACTTC
CASSLSYSYEQYF
>TRBV11-2|-|-|TRBJ2-2
TGTGCCAGCAGCCCATCCTATAGCGGATCCGGGGAGCTGTTTTTT
CASSPSYSGSGELFF
>TRBV30|-|TRBD1|TRBJ2-7
TGTGCCTGGAGTGGGACAGGGGGGTACGAGCAGTACTTC
CAWSGTGGYEQYF
>TRBV10-1|-|-|TRBJ1-1
TGCGCCAGCCAATCTGAGACATCGACTGAAGCTTTCTTT
CASQSETSTEAFF
>TRBV16|-|-|TRBJ1-1
TGTGCCAGCAGCCCAAATTGGTCTGAAGCTTTCTTT
CASSPNWSEAFF
>TRBV7-9|-|TRBD1|TRBJ2-5
TGTGCCAGCAGCTGGCAGCTGGACAGGGTAGGATCACAAGAGACCCAGTACTTC
CASSWQLDRVGSQETQYF
>TRBV27|-|TRBD2|TRBJ2-7
TGTGCCAGCAGTTTTGGCGGGAGTGGATACGAGCAGTACTTC
CASSFGGSGYEQYF
>TRBV4-3|-|TRBD2|TRBJ2-7
TGCGCCAGCAGCCAAGAAGAAGCGGGAACGATATACGAGCAGTACTTC
CASSQEEAGTIYEQYF
>TRBV9|-|-|TRBJ2-1
TGTGCCAGCAGCGCCGGAGACAGTGCGAGTGAGCAGTTCTTC
CASSAGDSASEQFF
>TRBV6-4|medium-sized|-|TRBJ2-3
TGTGCCAGCAGTGACGGCAGGGGCGAAGATACGCAGTATTTT
CASSDGRGEDTQYF
>TRBV9|-|TRBD2|TRBJ2-7
TGTGCCAGCAGCCCCCGAGTTAGCGGGATCCACGAGCAGTACTTC
CASSPRVSGIHEQYF
>TRBV5-8|-|-|TRBJ2-1
TGTGCCAGCAGCGCCTACAATGAGCAGTTCTTC
CASSAYNEQFF
>TRBV11-2|-|TRBD2|TRBJ2-1
TGTGCCAGCAGCTTAAGACCTCCCTTTAGCGGGAGGGCCTACAATGAGCAGTTCTTC
CASSLRPPFSGRAYNEQFF
>TRBV29-1|-|-|TRBJ1-2
TGCAGCGTGACGGGGGGGGAAATTACAGTCGAATATGGCTACACCTTC
CSVTGGEITVEYGYTF
>TRBV11-2|-|TRBD1|TRBJ2-2
TGTGCCAGCAGCTTATCCCTCGGGACAGCAAACACCGGGGAGCTGTTTTTT
CASSLSLGTANTGELFF
>TRBV28|-|-|TRBJ2-2
TGTGCCAGCAAGTACGGGGAGCTGTTTTTT
CASKYGELFF
>TRBV9|-|-|TRBJ2-1
TGTGCCAGCAGTACCCAAGGGGGGGAGCAGTTCTTC
CASSTQGGEQFF
>TRBV29-1|-|TRBD2|TRBJ2-7
TGCAGCGTAGCGCTAGGGGCGGGAGGGGTCCACGAGCAGTACTTC
CSVALGAGGVHEQYF
>TRBV13|-|TRBD2|TRBJ2-7
TGTGCCAGCGGGGGACTAGCGGGTAGCTCCTACGAGCAGTACTTC
CASGGLAGSSYEQYF
>TRBV27|-|-|TRBJ2-7
TGTGCCAGCAGTTTCACGACAAGTTCCTACGAGCAGTACTTC
CASSFTTSSYEQYF
>TRBV5-1|-|TRBD2|TRBJ2-3
TGCGCCAGCAGCCGTCCAGCCTTAGCGGGAGGGCCGCAAGATACGCAGTATTTT
CASSRPALAGGPQDTQYF
>TRBV19|-|-|TRBJ2-7
TGTGCCAGTAGCCAGGGGATTACCTACGAGCAGTACTTC
CASSQGITYEQYF
>TRBV6-5|-|TRBD2|TRBJ2-7
TGTGCCAGCAGTTGGGGGGAAGCGGGAGAGTCCTACGAGCAGTACTTC
CASSWGEAGESYEQYF
>TRBV5-4|-|-|TRBJ2-3
TGTGCCAGCAGCTTCCGGGCCCTAAGAGGACCAGATACGCAGTATTTT
CASSFRALRGPDTQYF
>TRBV13|-|TRBD1|TRBJ2-7
TGTGCCAGCAGCTTATTCAGGGGGTCCGAGCAGTACTTC
CASSLFRGSEQYF
>TRBV9|once|TRBD1|TRBJ1-4
TGTGCCAGCAGCGTGGGGACAGGTTCCGAAAAACTGTTTTTT
CASSVGTGSEKLFF
>TRBV6-6|-|-|TRBJ2-7
TGTGCCAGCAGTTACTCCCCGGGGGGCCGTGGTAACGAGCAGTACTTC
CASSYSPGGRGNEQYF
>TRBV30|-|-|TRBJ1-1
TGTGCCCGTGGATTGAACACTGAAGCTTTCTTT
CARGLNTEAFF
>TRBV10-3|-|-|TRBJ2-2
TGTGCCACACGGGACACTGACACCGGGGAGCTGTTTTTT
CATRDTDTGELFF
>TRBV30|-|-|TRBJ1-4
-
CAWSAATGGADQLMKNCFF
>TRBV6-4|medium-sized|TRBD2|TRBJ2-7
TGTGCCAGCAGTGAACTAGCGGGAGGGAACGAGCAGTACTTC
CASSELAGGNEQYF
>TRBV27|-|-|TRBJ2-3
TGTGCCAGCTCCCCGTTATGGGATACGCAGTATTTT
CASSPLWDTQYF
>TRBV5-6|-|TRBD2|TRBJ2-3
TGTGCCAGCAGCTCAATAACTAGCGGAGGGAGCACAGATACGCAGTATTTT
CASSSITSGGSTDTQYF
>TRBV2|-|-|TRBJ1-5
TGTGCCAGCAGTGAGGGGATTTATCAGCCCCAGCATTTT
CASSEGIYQPQHF
>TRBV28|-|-|TRBJ2-7
TGTGCCAGCAGTTTATCGGGGGAAGGGATTTACGAGCAGTACTTC
CASSLSGEGIYEQYF
>TRBV28|-|-|TRBJ1-2
TGTGCCAGCAGTTTAGCGTGGCACCGTAACTATGGCTACACCTTC
CASSLAWHRNYGYTF
>TRBV4-1|once|-|TRBJ1-1
TGCGCCAGCAGCCAAGGTCCCCGCGGGGCTTTCTTT
CASSQGPRGAFF
>TRBV28|-|-|TRBJ2-6
TGTGCCAGCAGTTGGGACCGATCATCTGGGGCCAACGTCCTGACTTTC
CASSWDRSSGANVLTF
>TRBV7-9|-|TRBD2|TRBJ2-7
TGTGCCAGCAGCCAGGTGGGGGGGTACGAGCAGTACTTC
CASSQVGGYEQYF
>TRBV5-1|-|-|TRBJ2-7
TGCGCCAGCAGCTTGGCCCCCGAGGGGGAGCAGTACTTC
CASSLAPEGEQYF
>TRBV11-2|-|TRBD2|TRBJ2-7
TGTGCCAGCAGCTTAGGACTAGCGGGAGAACGTCCGTACTTC
CASSLGLAGERPYF
>TRBV10-3|-|-|TRBJ2-3
TGTGCCATACTTGAGGCAGATACGCAGTATTTT
CAILEADTQYF
>TRBV5-6|-|-|TRBJ2-1
TGTGCCAGCAGCTTGGAGGTCCGGGGCATCTCCTACAATGAGCAGTTCTTC
CASSLEVRGISYNEQFF
>TRBV9|few|TRBD2|TRBJ2-3
TGTGCCAGCAGCGTATACGGGAGGGAAACAGATACGCAGTATTTT
CASSVYGRETDTQYF
>TRBV4-3|-|-|TRBJ2-3
TGCGCCAGCAGCCAAGGGGGGCGGTCAGATACGCAGTATTTT
CASSQGGRSDTQYF
>TRBV18|-|-|TRBJ2-1
TGTGCCAGCTCACCACCGAGCGACGAGGTGGGTGAGCAGTTCTTC
CASSPPSDEVGEQFF
>TRBV7-9|-|-|TRBJ2-5
TGTGCCAGCAGCTTAGAGTACCAAGAGACCCAGTACTTC
CASSLEYQETQYF
>TRBV4-1|-|-|TRBJ2-1
TGCGCCAGCAGCCAAGATGTAGCGGTCGACAATGAGCAGTTCTTC
CASSQDVAVDNEQFF